This T cell receptor (beta chain) was captured by sequencing in a study of immune reconstitution after stem cell transplant in scleroderma. TCRdb fed the RT-PCR reads into MiXCR, producing one record per CDR3 protein. The sample gives about 1,400 distinct CDR3 sequences, 15% to 17% of which show up once; around 59% is in the top ten. V was pared by 4 bases and J by 6 bases, with 9 bases of the junction left unmatched. CDR1 and CDR2 (germline): SNHLY, FYNNEI. The CDR3 consists of 14 residues. Sampling took place before or after autologous hematopoietic stem cell transplantation (not recorded which). V is TRBV2 and J is TRBJ2-7; TRBD1 matches at 7 bases. The TCR sequence derives from a female donor with systemic sclerosis. The CDR3 reads CASSGERGRAEQYF. Here the CDR3 DNA reads TGTGCCAGCAGTGGAGAGAGGGGGCGGGCCGAGCAGTACTTC. The full variable domain, completed using reference TRBV2 and TRBJ2-7, is EPEVTQTPSHQVTQMGQEVILRCVPISNHLYFYWYRQILGQKVEFLVSFYNNEISEKSEIFDDQFSVERPDGSNFTLKIRSTKLEDSAMYFCASSGERGRAEQYFGPGTRLTVT.